There are many counts of the clone carrying this T cell receptor (beta chain). Germline lookup yields CDR1 SEHNR and CDR2 FQNEAQ (reference sequence). The CDR3 loop spans 13 amino acids. The V and J ends lost 1 base and 6 bases respectively, with 7 bases between them. The data originate from a study of beta chain features in type 1 diabetes. As every portion of the isolated RNA was reverse transcribed, the sequencing read expressed TCRB transcripts. The repertoire was sequenced with immunoSEQ multiplex PCR; TCRdb's copy has only in-frame clones and lacks some. Here the sample spans 200,000 to 300,000 clones, 27% being singletons.

Material: central memory CD4+ T cells from blood. The rearrangement uses TRBV7-9 and TRBJ2-1; D unresolved. This clonotype was obtained from a man aged 25-45 years in good health. CDR3 coding DNA: TGTGCCAGCAGCTTAGGTACAGCCAATGAGCAGTTCTTC. This translates into CASSLGTANEQFF.